This is a list of T cell receptor beta chains from one sample in a study of human versus mouse CDR3 diversity and MHC coevolution. The protocol was immunoSEQ multiplex PCR, while the TCRdb copy is restricted to in-frame clones and leaves out a portion. The sample contains roughly 81,000 clones, around 95% of which appear only once. Material for sequencing was naive CD4+ T cells from blood. Receptor source: a person aged 30-69 years in good health. CDR3s include the opening cysteine and the closing phenylalanine or tryptophan. D genes are given only for firm matches. Clone size is given for some rows only: seen once, a few or many times, or a class if the clone is expanded.

>.|TRBV29-1|once|12|TRBJ2-7
CSVEGTIPGQYF
TGCAGCGTTGAAGGAACCATTCCCGGGCAGTACTTC
>.|TRBV5-1|.|14|TRBJ2-3
CASNFLVQKDTQYF
TGCGCCAGCAACTTCTTGGTCCAGAAGGATACGCAGTATTTT
>TRBD2|TRBV19|.|15|TRBJ2-1
CASRDPGGVNNEQFF
TGTGCCAGTAGGGACCCGGGGGGGGTAAACAATGAGCAGTTCTTC
>TRBD1|TRBV27|.|14|TRBJ1-2
CASSLYPGGYGYTF
TGTGCCAGCAGTTTATACCCAGGGGGCTATGGCTACACCTTC
>.|TRBV5-8|few|15|TRBJ1-3
CAPAWGPQSGNTIYF
TGTGCTCCAGCGTGGGGGCCCCAATCTGGAAACACCATATATTTT
>.|TRBV21-1|.|16|TRBJ2-3
CASSKGQGGGRDTQYF
TGTGCCAGCAGCAAAGGTCAGGGAGGGGGGCGAGATACGCAGTATTTT
>.|TRBV11-2|.|13|TRBJ1-6
CASRSPGNSPLHF
TGTGCCAGCAGGTCCCCAGGAAATTCACCCCTCCACTTT
>.|TRBV19|few|15|TRBJ1-4
CASRKQGAANEKLFF
TGTGCCAGTCGAAAACAGGGTGCGGCTAATGAAAAACTGTTTTTT
>.|TRBV7-9|.|16|TRBJ1-1
CASISRAGGVNTEAFF
TGTGCCAGCATCTCCCGAGCCGGAGGGGTGAACACTGAAGCTTTCTTT
>.|TRBV18|.|13|TRBJ1-1
CASSHGVANGAFF
TGTGCCAGCTCACACGGGGTTGCCAACGGAGCTTTCTTT
>TRBD1|TRBV5-1|once|13|TRBJ1-1
CASSLGQGGEAFF
TGCGCCAGCAGCCTAGGACAGGGTGGTGAAGCTTTCTTT
>.|TRBV19|.|15|TRBJ1-5
CASTPVDRSAQPQHF
TGTGCCAGTACTCCCGTCGACAGGTCAGCTCAGCCCCAGCATTTT
>TRBD1|TRBV7-9|.|14|TRBJ2-3
CASSSDRAADTQYF
TGTGCCAGCAGCTCTGACAGGGCCGCAGATACGCAGTATTTT
>TRBD2|TRBV6-5|.|15|TRBJ2-1
CASSPGLAGAGEQFF
TGTGCCAGCAGCCCCGGACTAGCGGGAGCGGGTGAGCAGTTCTTC
>TRBD2|TRBV11-2|.|15|TRBJ2-1
CASSSVAGAYNEQFF
TGTGCCAGCAGCTCGGTGGCGGGAGCCTACAATGAGCAGTTCTTC
>.|TRBV2|.|13|TRBJ1-6
CASGGDHNSPLHF
TGTGCCAGCGGCGGAGATCATAATTCCCCCCTCCACTTT
>.|TRBV7-9|.|17|TRBJ1-2
CASSLLWTADPNYGYTF
TGTGCCAGCAGCTTGCTGTGGACAGCCGATCCTAACTATGGCTACACCTTC
>TRBD1|TRBV11-3|.|15|TRBJ2-5
CASSSATGGQETQYF
TGTGCCAGCAGCTCCGCAACAGGGGGACAAGAGACCCAGTACTTC
>TRBD1|TRBV4-1|.|15|TRBJ2-7
CASSRSPGQDYEQYF
TGCGCCAGCAGCCGATCCCCGGGACAGGACTACGAGCAGTACTTC
>.|TRBV7-2|.|13|TRBJ1-4
CASSLQGKEKLFF
TGTGCCAGCAGCTTACAGGGGAAAGAAAAACTGTTTTTT
>TRBD2|TRBV5-1|.|15|TRBJ2-1
CASSYQLAGGHEQFF
TGCGCCAGCAGCTACCAACTAGCGGGGGGTCATGAGCAGTTCTTC
>.|TRBV25-1|.|14|TRBJ2-7
CASTPDTTVYEQYF
TGTGCCAGCACCCCCGACACGACGGTCTACGAGCAGTACTTC
>TRBD1|TRBV6-5|.|13|TRBJ1-1
CASRRQGNTEAFF
TGTGCCAGCAGAAGACAGGGGAACACTGAAGCTTTCTTT